This TCR beta chain was recorded in a study of blood T cell repertoires in COVID-19. Study overall: Material from acute and convalescent COVID-19 was sourced from the United States, Italy and Spain.

Trimming cost V 6 bases and J 3 bases, with 11 bases left between them. This CDR3 comprises 13 residues. Germline CDR1 is MDHEN and CDR2 is SYDVKM. All enrollees were about 18 to 100 years old and from about 25 US areas. Measured with immunoSEQ multiplex PCR; TCRdb has only the in-frame clones, and not every one. The data show 300,000 to 400,000 clones, with 85% seen just once and approximately 1.9% held by the top ten. The sample was PBMCs or T cells enriched from blood (not recorded which). The TCR originated in a woman aged 25 to 39 who had been exposed to COVID-19. The gene calls are TRBV28 and TRBJ1-2; D remains unclear. The CDR3 spells CASSPNAYYGYTF. The CDR3 bases are TGTGCCAGCAGCCCTAACGCGTACTATGGCTACACCTTC.